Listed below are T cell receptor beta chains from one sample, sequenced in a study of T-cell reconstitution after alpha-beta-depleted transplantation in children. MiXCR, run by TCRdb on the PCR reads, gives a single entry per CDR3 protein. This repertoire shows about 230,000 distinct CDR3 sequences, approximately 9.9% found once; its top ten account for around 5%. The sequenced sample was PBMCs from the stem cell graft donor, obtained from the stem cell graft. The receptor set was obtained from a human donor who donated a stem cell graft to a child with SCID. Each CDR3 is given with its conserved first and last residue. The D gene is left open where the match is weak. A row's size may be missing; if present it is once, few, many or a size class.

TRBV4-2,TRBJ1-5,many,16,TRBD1,TGTGCCAGCAGCCGTGGGACAGCCGATAGCAATCAGCCCCAGCATTTT,CASSRGTADSNQPQHF
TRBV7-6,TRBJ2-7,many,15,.,TGTGCCAGCAGTCTAGGCGGAGACAGTATCTACGAGCAGTACTTC,CASSLGGDSIYEQYF
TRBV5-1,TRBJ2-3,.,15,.,TGCGCCAGCAGCTTCTCCCGTGGGAGCACAGATACGCAGTATTTT,CASSFSRGSTDTQYF
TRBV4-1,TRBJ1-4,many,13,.,TGCGCCAGCAGCCCTAGGATTAGGGAAAAACTGTTTTTT,CASSPRIREKLFF
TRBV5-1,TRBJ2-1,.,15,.,TGCGCCAGCAACTTAGGACATGGGGATAACAATGAGCAGTTCTTC,CASNLGHGDNNEQFF
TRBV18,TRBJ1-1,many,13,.,TGTGCCAGCTCAGACCAGGCGAACACTGAAGCTTTCTTT,CASSDQANTEAFF
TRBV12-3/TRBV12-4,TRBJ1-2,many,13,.,TGTGCCAGCACTTTACACGGTGACTATGGCTACACCTTC,CASTLHGDYGYTF
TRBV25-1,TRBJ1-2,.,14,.,TGTGCCAGCAGTAAAACGGCAGGAAACTATGGCTACACCTTC,CASSKTAGNYGYTF
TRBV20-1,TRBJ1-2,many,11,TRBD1,TGCAGTACGAGGGACAGCTATGGCTACACCTTC,CSTRDSYGYTF
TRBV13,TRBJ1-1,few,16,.,TGTGCCAGCAGCCCACCACAGGGACCCCTGAACACTGAAGCTTTCTTT,CASSPPQGPLNTEAFF
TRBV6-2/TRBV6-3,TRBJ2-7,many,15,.,TGTGCCAGCAGTTACGGGGGGAAGGGCTCCTACGAGCAGTACTTC,CASSYGGKGSYEQYF
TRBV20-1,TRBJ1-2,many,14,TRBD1,TGCAGTGCTGAGAACCGGGACAGGGGTGGCGGCTACACCTTC,CSAENRDRGGGYTF
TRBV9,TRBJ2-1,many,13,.,TGTGCCAGCAGCGAATTACTGAGGCACGAGCAGTTCTTC,CASSELLRHEQFF
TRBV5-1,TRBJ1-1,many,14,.,TGCGCCAGCAGCTTTGGCGCAGTGAACACTGAAGCTTTCTTT,CASSFGAVNTEAFF
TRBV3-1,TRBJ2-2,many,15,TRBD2,TGTGCCAGCAGCCAAGGCCTAGCGGGGGCCGGGGAGCTGTTTTTT,CASSQGLAGAGELFF
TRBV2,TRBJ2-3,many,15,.,TGTGCCAGCGCCCCAAATTTAGGGGGCACAGATACGCAGTATTTT,CASAPNLGGTDTQYF
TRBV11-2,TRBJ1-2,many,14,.,TGTGCCAGCAGCTTAGGGGTAACCTACTATGGCTACACCTTC,CASSLGVTYYGYTF